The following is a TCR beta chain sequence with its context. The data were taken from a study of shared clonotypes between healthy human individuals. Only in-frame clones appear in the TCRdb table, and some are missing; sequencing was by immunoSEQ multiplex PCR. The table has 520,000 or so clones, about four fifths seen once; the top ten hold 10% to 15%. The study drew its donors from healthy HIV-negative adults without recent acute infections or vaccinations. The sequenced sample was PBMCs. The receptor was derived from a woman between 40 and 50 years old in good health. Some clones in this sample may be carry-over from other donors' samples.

The CDR3 is CASSPSPAGGSGEQYF. DNA for the CDR3: TGTGCCAGCAGTCCCTCCCCAGCGGGAGGCTCAGGAGAGCAGTACTTC. The chain is built from TRBV27 and TRBJ2-7, with TRBD2 matching over 9 bases. V trimming: 5 bases; J trimming: 7 bases; junction bases outside the gene matches: 15. The CDR3 spans 16 residues. CDR1 is MNHEY and CDR2 is SMNVEV in the germline V gene (reference sequence).